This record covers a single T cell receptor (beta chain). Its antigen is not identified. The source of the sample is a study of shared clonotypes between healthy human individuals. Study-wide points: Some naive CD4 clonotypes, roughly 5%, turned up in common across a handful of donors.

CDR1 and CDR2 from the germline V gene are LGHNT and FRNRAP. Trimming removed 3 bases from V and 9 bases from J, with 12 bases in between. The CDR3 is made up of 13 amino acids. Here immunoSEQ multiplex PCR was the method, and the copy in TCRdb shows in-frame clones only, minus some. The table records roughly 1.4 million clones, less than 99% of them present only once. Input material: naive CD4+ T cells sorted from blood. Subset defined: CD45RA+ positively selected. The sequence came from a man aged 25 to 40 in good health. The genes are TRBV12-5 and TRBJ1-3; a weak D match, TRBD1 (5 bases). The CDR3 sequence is CASGFQGRGTIYF. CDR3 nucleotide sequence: TGTGCTAGTGGTTTCCAGGGTAGGGGCACCATATATTTT.